These T cell receptor beta chains were read from a single sample in a study of blood T cell repertoires in COVID-19. The table came from immunoSEQ multiplex PCR; TCRdb's copy has only in-frame clones and leaves some out. The table lists about 470,000 clones, around 90% of them singletons, with around 0.7% in the top ten. The material sequenced was PBMCs or T cells enriched from blood (not recorded which). The receptors come from a woman under 30 who had recovered from COVID-19. Both conserved end residues are part of each CDR3. Fields, in order: V gene, J gene, CDR3 protein.

V: TRBV19
J: TRBJ2-7
CDR3: CASSMRFGSGSSYEQYF

V: TRBV10-3
J: TRBJ1-1
CDR3: CAISESGDTEAFF

V: TRBV27
J: TRBJ2-2
CDR3: CASSPGTSKDTGELFF

V: TRBV7-8
J: TRBJ2-1
CDR3: CASSINRGAEQFF

V: TRBV7-3
J: TRBJ1-6
CDR3: CASSLNAAAYNSPLHF

V: TRBV29-1
J: TRBJ1-5
CDR3: CSWAEGIGNQPQHF

V: TRBV6-2/TRBV6-3
J: TRBJ1-2
CDR3: CASSYSRGDYGYTF

V: TRBV7-9
J: TRBJ2-5
CDR3: CASRLAGAQETQYF

V: TRBV9
J: TRBJ2-3
CDR3: CASSTGTSGAVYF

V: TRBV2
J: TRBJ2-3
CDR3: CAIAILAGGADTQYF

V: TRBV2
J: TRBJ2-7
CDR3: CASIGGSSYEQYF

V: TRBV12-3/TRBV12-4
J: TRBJ1-1
CDR3: CASSLGDGDEAFF

V: TRBV7-2
J: TRBJ1-5
CDR3: CASSSSNNQPQHF

V: TRBV2
J: TRBJ2-5
CDR3: CASYQEAGETQYF

V: TRBV15
J: TRBJ2-1
CDR3: CATSSGRGGTSYNEQFF

V: TRBV2
J: TRBJ1-1
CDR3: CASSGNVNTEAFF

V: TRBV30
J: TRBJ2-7
CDR3: CAWTSRGGRSYEQYF

V: TRBV14
J: TRBJ1-4
CDR3: CASSPRQNEKLFF

V: TRBV5-1
J: TRBJ2-7
CDR3: CASSIDRGREQYF

V: TRBV5-5
J: TRBJ1-2
CDR3: CASHGRGGGYTF

V: TRBV21-1
J: TRBJ2-6
CDR3: CASSKITGGPLSSGANVLTF

V: TRBV19
J: TRBJ1-2
CDR3: CASSLDRGPYGYTF

V: TRBV11-2
J: TRBJ1-1
CDR3: CASSFLSRVEAFF

V: TRBV2
J: TRBJ2-2
CDR3: CASRVSGGTTGELFF

V: TRBV15
J: TRBJ1-5
CDR3: CATSRDRQGNQPQHF

V: TRBV12-1
J: TRBJ1-4
CDR3: CASSFSGGTNEKLFF

V: TRBV5-4
J: TRBJ1-2
CDR3: CASSGVGQPPGGYTF

V: TRBV19
J: TRBJ2-1
CDR3: CASTEWAGEYNEQFF

V: TRBV5-1
J: TRBJ2-7
CDR3: CASSLAGDSYEQYF

V: TRBV21-1
J: TRBJ1-1
CDR3: CASSKARRETEAFF

V: TRBV5-5
J: TRBJ2-7
CDR3: CASSAGLAGGRNEQYF

V: TRBV28
J: TRBJ1-6
CDR3: CASSPPDGGVSPLHF

V: TRBV5-5
J: TRBJ1-1
CDR3: CASSFVGMANTEAFF

V: TRBV3-1/TRBV3-2
J: TRBJ1-1
CDR3: CASSAAGTGRWKTEAFF

V: TRBV7-9
J: TRBJ1-4
CDR3: CASSSTRDRGTEKLFF

V: TRBV4-2
J: TRBJ2-1
CDR3: CASRRAGGDNEQFF

V: TRBV20-1
J: TRBJ2-7
CDR3: CSASSRSGAPDEQYF

V: TRBV29-1
J: TRBJ1-2
CDR3: CSGGMAGGVTDYGYTF

V: TRBV28
J: TRBJ2-1
CDR3: CASSSGGDNEQFF

V: TRBV5-1
J: TRBJ2-5
CDR3: CASKLQGAVIQETQYF

V: TRBV12-3/TRBV12-4
J: TRBJ1-1
CDR3: CASTLYSNTEAFF

V: TRBV7-9
J: TRBJ2-2
CDR3: CASRPSGTGYTGELFF

V: TRBV3-1/TRBV3-2
J: TRBJ1-2
CDR3: CASSQESGRVYGYTF

V: TRBV7-2
J: TRBJ2-7
CDR3: CASSLWKAQRGLFYEQYF

V: TRBV20-1
J: TRBJ1-4
CDR3: CSARNIEKLFF

V: TRBV9
J: TRBJ1-2
CDR3: CASSASDRVYGYTF

V: TRBV14
J: TRBJ1-1
CDR3: CASSPRGALNTEAFF

V: TRBV2
J: TRBJ1-6
CDR3: CASKYGNSPLHF

V: TRBV5-4
J: TRBJ1-2
CDR3: CASSSLPTGDYGYTF

V: TRBV7-2
J: TRBJ2-6
CDR3: CASSRSISGANVLTF

V: TRBV2
J: TRBJ1-4
CDR3: CASSAPDRNEKLFF

V: TRBV6-5
J: TRBJ1-1
CDR3: CASRKGAADTEAFF

V: TRBV2
J: TRBJ1-4
CDR3: CASSVQDKLFF